This T cell receptor beta chain was captured in a study of blood T cell repertoires in COVID-19. In the study overall: Spain, Italy and the United States supplied samples that represented acute and convalescent COVID-19. T cells, B-cell-depleted T cells, or PBMCs supplied cDNA or gDNA.

Authors' data handling: The authors estimated nucleated cell counts from reference gene primer amplification. Repertoires were generated with immunoSEQ multiplex PCR, while TCRdb's copy carries only in-frame clones and drops some. The V and J calls and clone size come from that table; D and trimming were worked out from the DNA. The data hold 45,000 to 55,000 clones, with over 70% observed a single time. The clonotype originates from a human donor in a cohort sampled during active COVID-19. Sample: peripheral blood.

The CDR3 is CASMRGAGGLYEQYF. In nucleotides, the CDR3 is TGCGCCAGCATGAGGGGAGCGGGGGGGCTCTACGAGCAGTACTTC. This chain links TRBV10-2 with TRBJ2-7; TRBD2 aligns across 10 bases. Losses at the gene ends were 7 bases for V and 3 bases for J; bases not matched to a gene: 9. This CDR3 spans 15 amino acids. Germline assignment: CDR1 WSHSY and CDR2 SAAADI.